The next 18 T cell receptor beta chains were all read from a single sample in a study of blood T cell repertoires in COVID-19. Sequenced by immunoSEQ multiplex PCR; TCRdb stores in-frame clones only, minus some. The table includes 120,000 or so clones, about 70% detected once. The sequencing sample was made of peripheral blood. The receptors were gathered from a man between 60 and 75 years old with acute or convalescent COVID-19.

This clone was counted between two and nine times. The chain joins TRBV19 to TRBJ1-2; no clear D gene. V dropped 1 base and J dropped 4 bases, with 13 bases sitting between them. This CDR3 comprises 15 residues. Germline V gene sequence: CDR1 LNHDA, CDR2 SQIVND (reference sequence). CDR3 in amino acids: CASSIGLLGVYGYTF. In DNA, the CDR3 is TGTGCCAGTAGTATAGGTCTCCTGGGAGTCTATGGCTACACCTTC.

The DNA of the CDR3 is TGTGCCATCAGTGGACAGGGGGTCTATGAAAAACTGTTTTTT. Its protein is CAISGQGVYEKLFF. This chain connects TRBV10-3 to TRBJ1-4, with 9 positions matching TRBD1. Trimming took 4 bases from V and 6 from J; bases not matched to a gene: 3. The V gene's germline CDR1 is ENHRY and CDR2 SYGVKD. This CDR3 has 14 residues.

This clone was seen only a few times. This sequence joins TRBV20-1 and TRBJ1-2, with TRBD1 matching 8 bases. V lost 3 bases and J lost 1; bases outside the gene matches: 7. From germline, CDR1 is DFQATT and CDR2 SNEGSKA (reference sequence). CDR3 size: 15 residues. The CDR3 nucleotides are TGCAGTGCTAGTCTCCAGGGGGCTGGTAACTATGGCTACACCTTC. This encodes CSASLQGAGNYGYTF.

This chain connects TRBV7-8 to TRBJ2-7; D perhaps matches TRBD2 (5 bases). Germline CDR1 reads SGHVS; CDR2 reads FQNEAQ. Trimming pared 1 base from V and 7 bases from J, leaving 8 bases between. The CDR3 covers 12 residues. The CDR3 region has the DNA TGTGCCAGCAGCTTAGGAACGGGAGAGCAGTACTTC. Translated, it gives CASSLGTGEQYF.

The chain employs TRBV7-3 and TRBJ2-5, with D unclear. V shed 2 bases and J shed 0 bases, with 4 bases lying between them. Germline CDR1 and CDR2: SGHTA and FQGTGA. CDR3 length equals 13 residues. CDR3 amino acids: CASSLLDQETQYF. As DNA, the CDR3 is TGTGCCAGCAGCTTACTAGACCAAGAGACCCAGTACTTC.

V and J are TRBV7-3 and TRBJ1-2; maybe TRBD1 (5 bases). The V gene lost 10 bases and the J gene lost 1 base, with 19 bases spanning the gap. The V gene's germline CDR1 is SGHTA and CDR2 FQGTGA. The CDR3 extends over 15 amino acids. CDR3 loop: CAIPAGSGDNYGYTF. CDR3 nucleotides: TGTGCCATCCCCGCCGGGTCGGGGGATAACTATGGCTACACCTTC.

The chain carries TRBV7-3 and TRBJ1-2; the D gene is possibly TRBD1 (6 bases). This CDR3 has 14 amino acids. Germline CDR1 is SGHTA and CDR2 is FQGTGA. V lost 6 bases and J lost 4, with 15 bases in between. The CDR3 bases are TGTGCCAGCAGTGACAGGACTCCTAGCTATGGCTACACCTTC. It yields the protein CASSDRTPSYGYTF.

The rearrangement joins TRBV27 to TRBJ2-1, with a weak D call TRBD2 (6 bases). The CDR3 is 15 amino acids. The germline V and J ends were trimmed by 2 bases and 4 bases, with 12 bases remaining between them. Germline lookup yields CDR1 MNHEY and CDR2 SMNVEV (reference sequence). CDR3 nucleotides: TGTGCCAGCAGTTTAGGAGGGGCGGCTTACAATGAGCAGTTCTTC. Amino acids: CASSLGGAAYNEQFF.

This CDR3 reads CASSLAAGSYEQYF. CDR3 DNA: TGTGCCAGCAGCTTAGCAGCGGGGTCGTACGAGCAGTACTTC. The chain joins TRBV7-2 to TRBJ2-7, with TRBD2 matching 7 bases. The CDR3 is 14 amino acids. V lost 0 bases and J lost 4; bases outside the gene matches: 3. From germline, CDR1 is SGHTA and CDR2 FQGNSA.

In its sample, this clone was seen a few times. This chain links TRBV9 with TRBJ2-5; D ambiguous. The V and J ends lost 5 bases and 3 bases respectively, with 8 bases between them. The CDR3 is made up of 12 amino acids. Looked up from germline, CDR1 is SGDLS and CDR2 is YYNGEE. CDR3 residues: CASSRGEETQYF. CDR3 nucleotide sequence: TGTGCCAGCAGTCGCGGAGAAGAGACCCAGTACTTC.

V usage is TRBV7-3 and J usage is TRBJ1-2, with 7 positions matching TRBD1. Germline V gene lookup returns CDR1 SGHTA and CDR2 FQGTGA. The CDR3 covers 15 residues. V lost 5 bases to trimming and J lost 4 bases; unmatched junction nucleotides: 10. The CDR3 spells CASSPRTGPSYGYTF. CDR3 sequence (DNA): TGTGCCAGCAGCCCTAGGACAGGTCCTAGCTATGGCTACACCTTC.

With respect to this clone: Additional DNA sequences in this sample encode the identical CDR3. In DNA, the CDR3 is TGTGCCAGCAGCTTGACAGGGGGCAATCAGCCCCAGCATTTT. Translated, it gives CASSLTGGNQPQHF. This sequence joins TRBV7-3 and TRBJ1-5, with TRBD1 identical over 8 bases. V shed 3 bases, J shed 2 bases, and the junction held 0 bases outside the gene matches. The CDR3 totals 14 residues. The germline V gene has CDR1 SGHTA and CDR2 FQGTGA. Complete variable domain (other parts from reference TRBV7-3 and TRBJ1-5): GAGVSQTPSNKVTEKGKYVELRCDPISGHTALYWYRQSLGQGPEFLIYFQGTGAADDSGLPNDRFFAVRPEGSVSTLKIQRTERGDSAVYLCASSLTGGNQPQHFGDGTRLSIL.

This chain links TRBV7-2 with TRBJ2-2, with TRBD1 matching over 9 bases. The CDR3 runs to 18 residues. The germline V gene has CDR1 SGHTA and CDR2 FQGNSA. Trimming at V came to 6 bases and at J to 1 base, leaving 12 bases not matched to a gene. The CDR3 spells CASSSRGPGQGNTGELFF. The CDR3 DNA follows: TGTGCCAGCAGTTCACGGGGTCCGGGACAGGGGAACACCGGGGAGCTGTTTTTT.

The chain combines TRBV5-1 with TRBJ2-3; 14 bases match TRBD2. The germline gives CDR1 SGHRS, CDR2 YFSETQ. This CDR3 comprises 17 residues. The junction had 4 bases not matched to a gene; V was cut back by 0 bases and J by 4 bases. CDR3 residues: CASSLAGTSGSADTQYF. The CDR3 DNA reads TGCGCCAGCAGCTTGGCGGGGACTAGCGGGAGTGCAGATACGCAGTATTTT.

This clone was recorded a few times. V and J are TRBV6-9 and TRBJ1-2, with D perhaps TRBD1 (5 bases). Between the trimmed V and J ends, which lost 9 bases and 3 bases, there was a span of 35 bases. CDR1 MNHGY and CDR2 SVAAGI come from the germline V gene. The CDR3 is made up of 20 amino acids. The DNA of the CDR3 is TGTGCCAGTTATCGACTTACTTCAGGGAACTATCGCGGAAATTACTATGGCTACACCTTC. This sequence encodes CASYRLTSGNYRGNYYGYTF.

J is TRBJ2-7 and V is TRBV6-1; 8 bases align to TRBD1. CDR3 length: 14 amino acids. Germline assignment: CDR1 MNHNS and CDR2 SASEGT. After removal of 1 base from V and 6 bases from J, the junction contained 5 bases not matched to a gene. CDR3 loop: CASSEGGQVGEQYF. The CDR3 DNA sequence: TGTGCCAGCAGTGAAGGGGGACAGGTGGGCGAGCAGTACTTC.

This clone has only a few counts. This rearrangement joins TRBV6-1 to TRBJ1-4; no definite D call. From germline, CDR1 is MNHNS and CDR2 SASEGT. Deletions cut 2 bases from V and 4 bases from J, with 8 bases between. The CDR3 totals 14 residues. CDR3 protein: CASSESTLNEKLFF. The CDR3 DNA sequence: TGTGCCAGCAGTGAATCCACTCTTAATGAAAAACTGTTTTTT.

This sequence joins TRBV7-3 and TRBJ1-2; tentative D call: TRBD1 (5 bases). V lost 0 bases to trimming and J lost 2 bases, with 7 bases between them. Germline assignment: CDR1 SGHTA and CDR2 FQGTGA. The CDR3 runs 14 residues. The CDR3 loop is CASSLTSGNYGYTF. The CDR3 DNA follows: TGTGCCAGCAGCTTAACGTCAGGGAACTATGGCTACACCTTC.